The 17 T cell receptor beta chains presented below share a single source sample, sequenced in a study of blood T cell repertoires in COVID-19. The repertoire was sequenced with immunoSEQ multiplex PCR; TCRdb's copy has only in-frame clones and lacks some. The table lists about 32,000 clones, 70% to 90% of them singletons. Sequenced sample: peripheral blood. The receptor source for this set is a woman of 80 years or more with active or convalescent COVID-19.

V usage is TRBV4-2 and J usage is TRBJ2-7, with TRBD1 matching over 9 bases. Germline-derived CDR1 and CDR2 are LGHNA and YNFKEQ. This CDR3 region has 14 residues. J lost 5 bases, V lost 5 bases, and 7 bases had no gene match. In DNA, the CDR3 is TGTGCCAGCAGCAATCCGGGACAGGGTAACGAGCAGTACTTC. This codes for CASSNPGQGNEQYF.

This clone was recorded a few times. This chain links TRBV27 with TRBJ2-3; tentative D call: TRBD1 (5 bases). This CDR3 contains 13 residues. Trimming left V 4 bases short and J 7 bases short, with 12 bases between. Germline lookup yields CDR1 MNHEY and CDR2 SMNVEV (reference sequence). CDR3 DNA sequence: TGTGCCAGCAGTTCCCAGGGTAGTCATACGCAGTATTTT. Translating gives CASSSQGSHTQYF.

The rearrangement joins TRBV9 to TRBJ2-3; D perhaps matches TRBD1 (5 bases). The V end lost 3 bases, the J end lost 2 bases, and 10 bases lay between the germline ends. Germline V gene lookup returns CDR1 SGDLS and CDR2 YYNGEE. The CDR3 sequence is 14 residues long. The CDR3 spells CASSDPGHTDTQYF. The CDR3 DNA reads as TGTGCCAGCAGCGATCCAGGACACACAGATACGCAGTATTTT.

V gene TRBV4-3 combines with J gene TRBJ2-1; no firm D call. Germline loops: CDR1 LGHNA, CDR2 YSLEER. The CDR3 has 13 residues. The V and J ends lost 0 bases and 8 bases respectively, with 8 bases between them. CDR3 region: CASSQDRGYEQFF. CDR3 in DNA: TGCGCCAGCAGCCAAGATCGCGGTTATGAGCAGTTCTTC.

The chain couples TRBV7-2 to TRBJ1-2; 7 bases map to TRBD1. Losses at the gene ends were 5 bases for V and 3 bases for J; bases not matched to a gene: 6. The CDR3 spans 14 residues. Per germline, CDR1 SGHTA and CDR2 FQGNSA. CDR3 region: CASSPRQGDYGYTF. The CDR3 DNA reads TGTGCCAGCAGCCCCCGACAGGGAGACTATGGCTACACCTTC.

This chain connects TRBV11-3 to TRBJ2-5, with 13 bases aligning to TRBD2. Trimming removed 5 bases from V and 4 bases from J; junction bases left unmatched: 13. Germline CDR1 reads SGHNT; CDR2 reads YENEEA. This CDR3 region has 18 residues. For the CDR3, the DNA is TGTGCCAGCAGCCACCGCGGACTAGCGGGAGCAGGCAGAGAGACCCAGTACTTC. Its translation: CASSHRGLAGAGRETQYF.

V gene TRBV13 combines with J gene TRBJ2-1; tentatively, D is TRBD2 (6 bases). Germline CDR1 is PRHDT and CDR2 is FYEKMQ (reference sequence). Trimming shortened V by 7 bases and J by 5 bases, and 24 bases separated the two germline ends. The CDR3 consists of 17 residues. DNA for the CDR3: TGTGCCAGCACCCCGATGGGGGACGGAGGGGTTGACAATGAGCAGTTCTTC. This encodes CASTPMGDGGVDNEQFF.

The chain couples TRBV4-2 to TRBJ1-3; D gene uncertain. CDR3 length equals 18 residues. With 4 bases removed from V and 0 bases from J, the gap between germline ends came to 19 bases. Germline V gives CDR1 LGHNA, CDR2 YNFKEQ. The CDR3 nucleotides are TGTGCCAGCAGCCCGACCGCCGCTTTGCGGAACTCTGGAAACACCATATATTTT. Amino acid sequence: CASSPTAALRNSGNTIYF.

The chain is built from TRBV6-5 and TRBJ2-3, with 11 bases identical to TRBD2. Germline V gives CDR1 MNHEY, CDR2 SVGAGI. V was clipped by 2 bases and J by 11 bases; unmatched bases: 6. The length of the CDR3 is 14 residues. DNA for the CDR3: TGTGCCAGCAGTTACGGCCTAGCGGGAGGAAAGCAGTATTTT. Encoded protein: CASSYGLAGGKQYF.

The chain combines TRBV12-5 with TRBJ2-7, with a weak D call TRBD1 (6 bases). Per germline, CDR1 LGHNT and CDR2 FRNRAP. V lost 6 bases and J 4 bases, leaving 13 bases between the germline ends. This CDR3 is built from 13 residues. The CDR3 sequence is CASGQGSLYEQYF. Written as DNA, the CDR3 is TGTGCTAGTGGCCAGGGGAGTTTATACGAGCAGTACTTC.

The gene calls are TRBV18 and TRBJ1-1; D is unresolved. Germline assignment: CDR1 KGHSH and CDR2 LQKENI. The V and J ends lost 3 bases and 3 bases respectively, with 2 bases between them. This CDR3 has 11 amino acids. As DNA, the CDR3 is TGTGCCAGCTCACCCGACACTGAAGCTTTCTTT. Translated: CASSPDTEAFF.

The rearrangement links TRBV9 to TRBJ2-1; 12 nucleotides match TRBD2. Germline V lookup: CDR1 SGDLS, CDR2 YYNGEE. With 3 bases clipped from V and 6 bases from J, the junction kept 7 bases outside the gene matches. The length of the CDR3 is 16 residues. Written as DNA, the CDR3 is TGTGCCAGCAGCGCCTTTACTAGCGGGAGGACCAATGAGCAGTTCTTC. Its protein is CASSAFTSGRTNEQFF.

V and J are TRBV7-6 and TRBJ1-1; the D is unclear. Deletions cut 6 bases from V and 1 base from J, with 3 bases between. This CDR3 has 11 residues. From germline, CDR1 is SGHVS and CDR2 FNYEAQ. CDR3 region: CASRANTEAFF. CDR3 DNA: TGTGCCAGCAGAGCGAACACTGAAGCTTTCTTT. Together with reference TRBV7-6 and TRBJ1-1, the CDR3 gives the full variable domain: GAGVSQSPRYKVTKRGQDVALRCDPISGHVSLYWYRQALGQGPEFLTYFNYEAQQDKSGLPNDRFSAERPEGSISTLTIQRTEQRDSAMYRCASRANTEAFFGQGTRLTVV.

The chain links TRBV29-1 to TRBJ2-1, with 10 bases fitting TRBD1. This CDR3 has 14 residues. J was trimmed by 5 bases and V by 6 bases; bases with no gene match: 7. Germline loops: CDR1 SQVTM, CDR2 ANQGSEA. In DNA, the CDR3 is TGCAGCGTCGCCCGGGACAGGGGTCACAATGAGCAGTTCTTC. This sequence encodes CSVARDRGHNEQFF.

This chain links TRBV19 with TRBJ1-2, with D possibly TRBD1 on 5 matching bases. The ends were cut back, 2 bases at V and 9 bases at J, with 10 bases in the middle. CDR3 size: 12 residues. Germline V gene data show CDR1 as LNHDA and CDR2 as SQIVND (reference sequence). The CDR3 DNA is TGTGCCAGTAGTATACTCCAGGGTCGCTACACCTTC. Protein: CASSILQGRYTF. The full variable domain, with the rest looked up from reference TRBV19 and TRBJ1-2, is DGGITQSPKYLFRKEGQNVTLSCEQNLNHDAMYWYRQDPGQGLRLIYYSQIVNDFQKGDIAEGYSVSREKKESFPLTVTSAQKNPTAFYLCASSILQGRYTFGSGTRLTVV.

The chain carries TRBV19 and TRBJ1-2; D possibly corresponds to TRBD1 (6 bases). Germline V gene data show CDR1 as LNHDA and CDR2 as SQIVND (reference sequence). CDR3 length: 14 residues. The CDR3 nucleotides are TGTGCAGCAAGGAGGCAGGGGAATAACTATGGCTACACCTTC. Translating it yields CAARRQGNNYGYTF.

CDR3 protein: CAWSVETVWANTIYF. For the CDR3, the DNA is TGTGCCTGGAGTGTAGAGACCGTCTGGGCAAACACCATATATTTT. The rearrangement joins TRBV30 to TRBJ1-3; D is uncertain. Germline loops: CDR1 GTSNPN, CDR2 SVGIG (reference sequence). The CDR3 is 15 residues long. V lost 0 bases, J lost 6 bases, and 15 bases lay in between.